The present T cell receptor beta chain was sequenced within a study of blood T cell repertoires in COVID-19. Libraries were prepared by immunoSEQ multiplex PCR; TCRdb keeps only in-frame clonotypes and omits some of them. This sample carries 190,000 or so clones, roughly four fifths of them seen once, and the ten largest clones take 12%. Individuals aged roughly 18 to 100 years were recruited from fewer than 30 US areas. This sequence originates from a man aged 40-55 years who had recovered from COVID-19. Sequences were obtained from PBMCs or T cells enriched from blood (not recorded which).

CDR3 DNA: TGTGCCATCAGTGAGTCGAATACGACGCGGACCGGGGAGCTGTTTTTT. Its translation: CAISESNTTRTGELFF. The chain carries TRBV10-3 and TRBJ2-2, with unresolved D. Trimming pared 0 bases from V and 5 bases from J, leaving 13 bases between. Germline lookup yields CDR1 ENHRY and CDR2 SYGVKD. This CDR3 has 16 amino acids.